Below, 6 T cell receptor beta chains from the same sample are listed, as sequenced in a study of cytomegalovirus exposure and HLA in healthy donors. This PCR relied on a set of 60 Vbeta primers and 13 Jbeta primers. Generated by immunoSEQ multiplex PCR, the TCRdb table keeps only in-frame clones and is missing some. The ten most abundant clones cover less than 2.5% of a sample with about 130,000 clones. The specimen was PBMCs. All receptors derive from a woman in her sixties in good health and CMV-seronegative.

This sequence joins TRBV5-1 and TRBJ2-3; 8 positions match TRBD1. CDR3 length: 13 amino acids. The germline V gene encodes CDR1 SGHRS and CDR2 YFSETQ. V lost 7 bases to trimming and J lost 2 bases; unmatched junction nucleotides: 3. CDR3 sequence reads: CASGTGNTDTQYF. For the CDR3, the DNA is TGCGCCAGCGGGACAGGAAACACAGATACGCAGTATTTT.

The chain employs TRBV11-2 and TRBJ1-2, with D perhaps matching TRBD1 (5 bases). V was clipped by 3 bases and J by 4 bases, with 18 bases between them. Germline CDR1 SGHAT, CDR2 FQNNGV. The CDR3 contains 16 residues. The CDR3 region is CASSFTTAGPSYGYTF. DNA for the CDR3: TGTGCCAGCAGCTTTACTACGGCGGGGCCGAGCTATGGCTACACCTTC.

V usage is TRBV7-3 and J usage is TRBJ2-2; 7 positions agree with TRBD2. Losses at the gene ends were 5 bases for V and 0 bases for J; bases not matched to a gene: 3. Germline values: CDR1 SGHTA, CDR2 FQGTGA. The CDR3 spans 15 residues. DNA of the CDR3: TGTGCCAGCAGCCCCGGGACTACGAACACCGGGGAGCTGTTTTTT. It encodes CASSPGTTNTGELFF.

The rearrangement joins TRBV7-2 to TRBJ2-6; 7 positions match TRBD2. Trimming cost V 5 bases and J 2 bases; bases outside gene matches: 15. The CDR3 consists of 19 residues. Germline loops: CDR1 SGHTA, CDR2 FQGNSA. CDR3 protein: CASSDWEGQALPGANVLTF. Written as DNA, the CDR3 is TGTGCCAGCAGCGACTGGGAGGGGCAAGCGTTGCCTGGGGCCAACGTCCTGACTTTC. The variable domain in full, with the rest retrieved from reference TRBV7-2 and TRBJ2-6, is GAGVSQSPSNKVTEKGKDVELRCDPISGHTALYWYRQSLGQGLEFLIYFQGNSAPDKSGLPSDRFSAERTGGSVSTLTIQRTQQEDSAVYLCASSDWEGQALPGANVLTFGAGSRLTVL.

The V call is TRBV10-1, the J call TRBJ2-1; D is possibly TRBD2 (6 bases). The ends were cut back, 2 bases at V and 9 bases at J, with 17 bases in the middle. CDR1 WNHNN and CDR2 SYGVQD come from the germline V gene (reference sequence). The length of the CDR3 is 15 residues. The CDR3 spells CASSEGAGRGLEQFF. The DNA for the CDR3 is TGCGCCAGCAGTGAGGGGGCTGGACGGGGACTTGAGCAGTTCTTC.

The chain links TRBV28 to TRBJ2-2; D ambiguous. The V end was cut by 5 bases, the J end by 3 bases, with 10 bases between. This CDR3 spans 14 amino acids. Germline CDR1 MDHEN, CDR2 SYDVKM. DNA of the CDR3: TGTGCCAGCAGTCCCCGAGTGGACACCGGGGAGCTGTTTTTT. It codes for CASSPRVDTGELFF.